These T cell receptor beta chains were read from a single sample in a study of STAT5B mutations in CD4+ large granular lymphocyte leukemia. TCRdb's copy holds only in-frame clones and misses some; the assay was immunoSEQ multiplex PCR. The table shows about 34,000 clones, with 69% occurring only once. Sequencing used CD4+ T cells from blood buffy coats. Source of these receptors: a human donor in good health. Both conserved end residues are part of each CDR3. The D gene is left open where the match is weak. Expanded clones are given a class, and other clones once, few, many or no size at all.

D: -; size: -; V: TRBV10-1; J: TRBJ2-7; DNA: TGCGCCCCAATGGAAGGGCGTCAATGCGAGCAGTACTTC; CDR3: CAPMEGRQCEQYF
D: -; size: -; V: TRBV2; J: TRBJ2-2; DNA: TGTGCCAGCCAGGATATCACCGGGGAGCTGTTTTTT; CDR3: CASQDITGELFF
D: TRBD2; size: -; V: TRBV27; J: TRBJ2-1; DNA: TGTGCCAGCAGTTTATTTAGCGGGGGGTACAGCTCCTACAATGAGCAGTTCTTC; CDR3: CASSLFSGGYSSYNEQFF
D: -; size: few; V: TRBV19; J: TRBJ2-5; DNA: TGTGCCAATGAAGCAAAGGAGGAGGTAGAGACCCAGTACTTC; CDR3: CANEAKEEVETQYF
D: -; size: -; V: TRBV30; J: TRBJ2-5; DNA: TGTGCCTGGAGTTGGCTCCTCCAAGAGACCCAGTACTTC; CDR3: CAWSWLLQETQYF
D: TRBD2; size: -; V: TRBV7-9; J: TRBJ2-5; DNA: TGTGCCAGCAGCTTAGGGGGGGGAAGGCAAGAGACCCAGTACTTC; CDR3: CASSLGGGRQETQYF
D: TRBD1; size: -; V: TRBV27; J: TRBJ2-3; DNA: TGTGCCAGCAGCCGCCCTCGGGACAGACGCACAGATACGCAGTATTTT; CDR3: CASSRPRDRRTDTQYF
D: -; size: -; V: TRBV6-5; J: TRBJ1-6; DNA: TGTGCCAGCAGTTACGGTCGCGCACTTTTACTTTCACCCCTCCACTTT; CDR3: CASSYGRALLLSPLHF
D: TRBD2; size: -; V: TRBV7-2; J: TRBJ2-5; DNA: TGTGCCAGCAGCTGGACTAGCGGGGGGGCTGGACAAGAGACCCAGTACTTC; CDR3: CASSWTSGGAGQETQYF
D: -; size: -; V: TRBV7-2; J: TRBJ1-4; DNA: TGTGCCAGCAGCTATGGACAGACTAATGAAAAACTGTTTTTT; CDR3: CASSYGQTNEKLFF
D: -; size: -; V: TRBV4-2; J: TRBJ2-7; DNA: TGTGCCAGCAGGGCGACAGAGGGGAGCTCCTACGAGCAGTACTTC; CDR3: CASRATEGSSYEQYF
D: -; size: -; V: TRBV7-8; J: TRBJ1-1; DNA: TGTGCCAGCAGCTTATGGGTTAGGACTGAAGCTTTCTTT; CDR3: CASSLWVRTEAFF
D: -; size: few; V: TRBV7-2; J: TRBJ2-6; DNA: TGTGCCAGCAGCCGCGACATTTCTGGGGCCAACGTCCTGACTTTC; CDR3: CASSRDISGANVLTF
D: -; size: once; V: TRBV5-6; J: TRBJ2-7; DNA: TGTGCCAGCAGCTTGGGGTACTACGAGCAGTACTTC; CDR3: CASSLGYYEQYF
D: TRBD1; size: -; V: TRBV6-1; J: TRBJ1-1; DNA: TGTGCCAGCAGTTCAGGGGGATTTTGGGACACTGAAGCTTTCTTT; CDR3: CASSSGGFWDTEAFF
D: -; size: -; V: TRBV7-9; J: TRBJ1-1; DNA: TGTGCCAGCAGCTTATACAGCCAGGCCAACACTGAAGCTTTCTTT; CDR3: CASSLYSQANTEAFF
D: -; size: -; V: TRBV4-1; J: TRBJ1-2; DNA: TGCGCCAGCAGCCAAGAAGGCAGGGGCCCGAGGAGTGATGGCTACACCTTC; CDR3: CASSQEGRGPRSDGYTF
D: -; size: -; V: TRBV7-2; J: TRBJ2-5; DNA: TGTGCCAGCAGCTTACTATTGGAGACCCAGTACTTC; CDR3: CASSLLLETQYF
D: -; size: few; V: TRBV7-2; J: TRBJ1-5; DNA: TGTGCCAGCAGCTTAGTAGAGCACAATCAGCCCCAGCATTTT; CDR3: CASSLVEHNQPQHF
D: -; size: -; V: TRBV5-1; J: TRBJ2-5; DNA: TGCGCCAGCAGCTTGTCCCTCGCTACCCAGTACTTC; CDR3: CASSLSLATQYF
D: -; size: once; V: TRBV19; J: TRBJ1-5; DNA: TGTGCCAGTAGTATCACAGGGCAAGGCTCCAATCAGCCCCAGCATTTT; CDR3: CASSITGQGSNQPQHF
D: TRBD1; size: -; V: TRBV19; J: TRBJ1-6; DNA: TGTGCCAGTAGTACACAGGGGGCGACGGATTCACCCCTCCACTTT; CDR3: CASSTQGATDSPLHF
D: -; size: -; V: TRBV9; J: TRBJ2-1; DNA: TGTGCCAGCAGCGTAACGCTTAGGCCAGACAATGAGCAGTTCTTC; CDR3: CASSVTLRPDNEQFF
D: -; size: few; V: TRBV30; J: TRBJ1-5; DNA: TGTGCCAGTTCCCGGGGGGGCAATCAGCCCCAGCATTTT; CDR3: CASSRGGNQPQHF
D: -; size: few; V: TRBV30; J: TRBJ1-6; DNA: TGTGCCTGGAGTGTACAGGGAGGCAATTCACCCCTCCACTTT; CDR3: CAWSVQGGNSPLHF
D: TRBD1; size: few; V: TRBV25-1; J: TRBJ1-6; DNA: TGTGCCAGCAGTGATTGGGGACAGGGGGCTAGTTCACCCCTCCACTTT; CDR3: CASSDWGQGASSPLHF
D: TRBD1; size: -; V: TRBV5-6; J: TRBJ1-2; DNA: TGTGCCAGCAGCCTCGGGACAGGGGTTGGCTACACCTTC; CDR3: CASSLGTGVGYTF
D: -; size: few; V: TRBV2; J: TRBJ1-1; DNA: TGTGCCAGCAGTGGAAGGGGACGGAACACTGAAGCTTTCTTT; CDR3: CASSGRGRNTEAFF
D: -; size: -; V: TRBV7-9; J: TRBJ2-1; DNA: TGTGCCAGCAGCTTAATGGCGTCCTACAATGAGCAGTTCTTC; CDR3: CASSLMASYNEQFF
D: -; size: few; V: TRBV5-4; J: TRBJ1-2; DNA: TGTGCCAGCAGCCCCACCAGCGTGTATGGCTACACCTTC; CDR3: CASSPTSVYGYTF
D: -; size: few; V: TRBV19; J: TRBJ2-1; DNA: TGTGCCAGTAGTCCCCGGGGACCTGGGGAGCAGTTCTTC; CDR3: CASSPRGPGEQFF
D: -; size: -; V: TRBV5-1; J: TRBJ2-7; DNA: TGCGCCAGCAGCTCTCTTAGGGGCGACGAGCAGTACTTC; CDR3: CASSSLRGDEQYF
D: -; size: -; V: TRBV30; J: TRBJ2-7; DNA: TGTGCCCTAAAGAGCGCGGTTCTCGCCTACGAGCAGTACTTC; CDR3: CALKSAVLAYEQYF
D: -; size: -; V: TRBV7-9; J: TRBJ1-1; DNA: TGTGCCAGCAGCTTAGGTGAGGGGTGGGACACTGAAGCTTTCTTT; CDR3: CASSLGEGWDTEAFF
D: -; size: -; V: TRBV5-1; J: TRBJ1-2; DNA: TGCGCCAGCAGCGTAGACGGTTTTCGAGGCTATGGCTACACCTTC; CDR3: CASSVDGFRGYGYTF
D: TRBD2; size: -; V: TRBV5-5; J: TRBJ2-1; DNA: TGTGCCAGCAGCTTCCAACTAGCGGGGGGGGTCGATGAGCAGTTCTTC; CDR3: CASSFQLAGGVDEQFF
D: -; size: -; V: TRBV4-3; J: TRBJ1-5; DNA: TGCGCCAGCAGCCAAGAAGCGGCAGTCTATCAGCCCCAGCATTTT; CDR3: CASSQEAAVYQPQHF
D: -; size: few; V: TRBV6-4; J: TRBJ1-1; DNA: TGTGCCAGCAGTGAGCAGGGTGCCACTGAAGCTTTCTTT; CDR3: CASSEQGATEAFF
D: -; size: -; V: TRBV19; J: TRBJ2-3; DNA: TGTGCCAGTAGTATTTCTATCAGCACAGATACGCAGTATTTT; CDR3: CASSISISTDTQYF
D: -; size: -; V: TRBV25-1; J: TRBJ1-2; DNA: TGTGCCAGCAGTGATCACAGCTCCTATGGCTACACCTTC; CDR3: CASSDHSSYGYTF
D: -; size: few; V: TRBV7-2; J: TRBJ1-4; DNA: TGTGCCAGCAGCTACCACGGGGAAAAACTGTTTTTT; CDR3: CASSYHGEKLFF
D: -; size: -; V: TRBV6-5; J: TRBJ1-5; DNA: TGTGCCAGCAGTTCAATTACAGGAGCGTCCAATCAGCCCCAGCATTTT; CDR3: CASSSITGASNQPQHF
D: -; size: -; V: TRBV27; J: TRBJ2-5; DNA: TGTGCCAGCAGCTTCCGCCAGGGGCGTGGGGAGACCCAGTACTTC; CDR3: CASSFRQGRGETQYF
D: -; size: -; V: TRBV6-5; J: TRBJ1-3; DNA: TGTGCCAGCATCCCCGCGGCAGGGACGGGAAACACCATATATTTT; CDR3: CASIPAAGTGNTIYF
D: TRBD1; size: -; V: TRBV6-5; J: TRBJ1-2; DNA: TGTGCCAGCAGTACGACAGGGGAGATCTATGGCTACACCTTC; CDR3: CASSTTGEIYGYTF
D: TRBD2; size: -; V: TRBV7-2; J: TRBJ2-3; DNA: TGTGCCAGCAGCTATAGCGGGGGGGCATCAGATACGCAGTATTTT; CDR3: CASSYSGGASDTQYF
D: TRBD1; size: few; V: TRBV6-1; J: TRBJ1-4; DNA: TGTGCCAGCAGTGAAAGATTGACAGGGGCCTTTGAAAAACTGTTTTTT; CDR3: CASSERLTGAFEKLFF
D: -; size: -; V: TRBV4-2; J: TRBJ1-4; DNA: TGTGCCAGCAGCCAAAAGGGAGATGAAAAACTGTTTTTT; CDR3: CASSQKGDEKLFF
D: -; size: once; V: TRBV11-2; J: TRBJ1-1; DNA: TGTGCCAGCAGCCTCACCCGGGACTCCCCCCGGCAAGCTTTCTTT; CDR3: CASSLTRDSPRQAFF
D: TRBD2; size: -; V: TRBV29-1; J: TRBJ2-3; DNA: TGCAGCGTTCGGCGGGGGGGCACAGATACGCAGTATTTT; CDR3: CSVRRGGTDTQYF
D: -; size: -; V: TRBV5-1; J: TRBJ2-5; DNA: TGCGCCAGCAGCTTGGGAAGTGTCCAAGAGACCCAGTACTTC; CDR3: CASSLGSVQETQYF
D: TRBD1; size: -; V: TRBV18; J: TRBJ1-4; DNA: TGTGCCAGCTCCCCCCCTGGGGACAGGGCGGTTGAAAAACTGTTTTTT; CDR3: CASSPPGDRAVEKLFF
D: TRBD2; size: -; V: TRBV29-1; J: TRBJ2-3; DNA: TGCAGCGTTGTGGGGGGAGGCCTAGCGGGGGCCGGGGATACGCAGTATTTT; CDR3: CSVVGGGLAGAGDTQYF
D: TRBD1; size: few; V: TRBV7-2; J: TRBJ1-2; DNA: TGTGCCAGCAGCTTGGCAGGGGGCTATGCTAACTATGGCTACACCTTC; CDR3: CASSLAGGYANYGYTF
D: -; size: once; V: TRBV7-2; J: TRBJ2-5; DNA: TGTGCCAGCAGCTTAGCGGGCATTTCTGAAGAGACCCAGTACTTC; CDR3: CASSLAGISEETQYF